This TCR beta chain comes out of a study of blood T cell repertoires in COVID-19. In the study overall: Acute-phase and convalescent COVID-19 samples originated in the United States, Italy and Spain. Sources were T cells, B-cell-depleted T cells, or PBMCs; the material itself was cDNA or gDNA.

Source study methods: Amplification from reference gene primers served as the basis for estimated nucleated cell counts. Libraries were prepared by immunoSEQ multiplex PCR; TCRdb keeps only in-frame clonotypes and omits some of them. The V and J calls and clone size are taken from that table; D and trimming were inferred from the DNA. Of about 300,000 clones listed, approximately 90% are singletons. Germline V gene lookup returns CDR1 SEHNR and CDR2 FQNEAQ (reference sequence). Trimming shortened V by 2 bases and J by 2 bases, and 15 bases separated the two germline ends. The CDR3 contains 17 residues.

The sample comprised peripheral blood. This chain connects TRBV7-9 to TRBJ2-2; TRBD2 is a possible D gene (6 bases). This receptor was identified in a man between 18 and 29 years old with active or convalescent COVID-19. CDR3 region: CASSLSGLARNTGELFF. The CDR3 bases are TGTGCCAGCAGCTTATCGGGTCTAGCGCGAAACACCGGGGAGCTGTTTTTT. The full variable domain, completed using reference TRBV7-9 and TRBJ2-2, is DTGVSQNPRHKITKRGQNVTFRCDPISEHNRLYWYRQTLGQGPEFLTYFQNEAQLEKSRLLSDRFSAERPKGSFSTLEIQRTEQGDSAMYLCASSLSGLARNTGELFFGEGSRLTVL.